The 29 T cell receptor beta chains in this list originate from one sample, sequenced in a study of T-cell memory formation after mild COVID-19. Via MiXCR, TCRdb re-called the 5' RACE reads, giving one row per CDR3 protein. Seen here are 560,000 or so distinct CDR3 sequences, roughly 17% observed once, and the top ten hold roughly 7.8%. The sample consisted of PBMCs or a T cell subset sorted from them (not recorded which). Receptors were obtained from an adult woman who had mild COVID-19 (a few samples of this study predate the infection). Cell type and time point are not known.

There are a few counts of this clonotype. The V gene is TRBV24-1, the J gene TRBJ2-5; TRBD2 matches 10 bases. The ends lost 4 bases at V and 3 bases at J; junction bases unmatched: 10. CDR3 size: 17 residues. The germline CDR1 and CDR2 sequences are KGHDR and SFDVKD. This CDR3 is CATSDPGLADNEETQYF. CDR3 nucleotides: TGTGCCACCAGTGACCCAGGACTAGCGGATAATGAAGAGACCCAGTACTTC.

The CDR3 loop reads CASSPRPQGLIFQAQYF. The CDR3 DNA follows: TGTGCCAGCAGCCCTCGCCCACAGGGATTGATATTTCAGGCCCAGTACTTC. The chain carries TRBV14 and TRBJ2-5; D is possibly TRBD1 (6 bases). V gave up 4 bases and J gave up 9 bases, with 27 bases separating them. CDR3 size: 17 residues. CDR1 is SGHDN, CDR2 FVKESK, per germline.

This clonotype has just a few counts. CDR3 region: CASSLVGRGASQPQHF. The CDR3 nucleotides read TGTGCCAGCAGCTTAGTGGGGCGGGGGGCCTCACAGCCCCAGCATTTT. J is TRBJ1-5 and V is TRBV7-2; D might be TRBD1 (6 bases). Germline assignment: CDR1 SGHTA and CDR2 FQGNSA. Trimming shortened V by 1 base and J by 7 bases, and 17 bases separated the two germline ends. The CDR3 has 16 amino acids.

The V call is TRBV3-1, the J call TRBJ2-1, with 10 bases fitting TRBD1. Trimming took 7 bases from V and 4 from J; bases not matched to a gene: 7. Germline V CDR1 and CDR2: LGHDT, YNNKEL (reference sequence). This CDR3 contains 15 residues. CDR3 amino acids: CASNRWDRGYNEQFF. The DNA for the CDR3 is TGTGCCAGCAACCGGTGGGACAGGGGATACAATGAGCAGTTCTTC.

The V and J genes are TRBV20-1 and TRBJ2-1, with a possible D match to TRBD2 (7 bases). This CDR3 is built from 16 residues. CDR1 is DFQATT and CDR2 is SNEGSKA in the germline V gene (reference sequence). Trimming removed 6 bases from V and 5 bases from J, with 23 bases in between. CDR3 region: CSALNVMGGPHNEQFF. Here the CDR3 DNA reads TGCAGTGCCCTCAATGTGATGGGGGGGCCCCACAATGAGCAGTTCTTC.

Note on this clonotype: This could be a read error, since a much larger clone is one nucleotide away. V is TRBV4-3 and J is TRBJ1-3; possible D gene TRBD1, 5 bases. Deletions cut 0 bases from V and 0 bases from J, with 6 bases between. The germline V gene encodes CDR1 LGHNA and CDR2 YSLEER. The CDR3 spans 15 residues. CDR3 DNA: TGCGCCAGCAGCCAAGATCAGGGCTCTGGAAACACCATATATTTT. Translating gives CASSQDQGSGNTIYF.

The chain recombines TRBV12-3 or TRBV12-4 with TRBJ2-1; TRBD2 might be the D (6 bases). There are 21 residues in the CDR3. Trimming removed 3 bases from V and 0 bases from J, with 27 bases in between. CDR3 amino acids: CASSFPGYGTGKGSSYNEQFF. CDR3 nucleotides: TGTGCCAGCAGTTTTCCTGGATACGGGACTGGCAAAGGGAGCTCCTACAATGAGCAGTTCTTC.

This clonotype showed up just a few times. V and J are TRBV4-1 and TRBJ2-1; TRBD2 is a possible D gene (5 bases). Trimming pared 0 bases from V and 9 bases from J, leaving 12 bases between. The CDR3 sequence is 14 residues long. CDR1 is MGHRA, CDR2 YSYEKL, per germline. The CDR3 bases are TGCGCCAGCAGCCAAGACCCGCCGGGATTTGAGCAGTTCTTC. It yields the protein CASSQDPPGFEQFF.

This clonotype was picked up a small number of times. The chain recombines TRBV4-3 with TRBJ1-4, with D perhaps matching TRBD1 (6 bases). V was pared by 5 bases and J by 5 bases, with 6 bases between. The CDR3 contains 12 residues. Per the germline V gene, CDR1 is LGHNA and CDR2 is YSLEER. CDR3 bases: TGCGCCAGCAGCAGGGGGAATGAAAAACTGTTTTTT. Translating gives CASSRGNEKLFF.

This clonotype was counted between two and nine times. The genes are TRBV14 and TRBJ1-1, with D tentatively TRBD1 (5 bases). The CDR3 consists of 14 residues. Germline V lookup: CDR1 SGHDN, CDR2 FVKESK. Deletions cut 1 base from V and 4 bases from J, with 10 bases between. CDR3 DNA: TGTGCCAGCAGCCAAGGGGGACGGTTCACTGAAGCTTTCTTT. The encoded protein is CASSQGGRFTEAFF.

The sample holds a few counts of this clonotype. The rearrangement links TRBV6-1 to TRBJ2-7; 8 bases agree with TRBD1. The CDR3 contains 15 residues. The germline gives CDR1 MNHNS, CDR2 SASEGT. After removal of 5 bases from V and 4 bases from J, the junction contained 10 bases not matched to a gene. The CDR3 spells CASSRGQGLSYEQYF. CDR3 DNA sequence: TGTGCCAGCAGTAGAGGACAGGGCTTGTCATACGAGCAGTACTTC.

Ten or more counts support this clonotype. The J gene is TRBJ2-1, the V gene TRBV6-6; TRBD1 agrees at 11 bases. This CDR3 region has 16 residues. Germline V CDR1 and CDR2: MNHNY, SVGAGI (reference sequence). V lost 5 bases and J lost 4; bases outside the gene matches: 7. As DNA, the CDR3 is TGTGCCAGCAGTCCCATGGACAGGGGGCTATACAATGAGCAGTTCTTC. It yields the protein CASSPMDRGLYNEQFF.

The chain uses TRBV19 and TRBJ2-3, with D perhaps TRBD2 (6 bases). From germline, CDR1 is LNHDA and CDR2 SQIVND (reference sequence). V was shortened by 1 base and J by 4 bases, with 6 bases between the two germline ends. CDR3 length equals 13 residues. CDR3 loop: CASSIGLADTQYF. In DNA, the CDR3 is TGTGCCAGTAGTATAGGACTAGCAGATACGCAGTATTTT.

The chain employs TRBV21-1 and TRBJ2-7; TRBD1 reflects the table's D call only, with no check against the DNA. TRBV21-1 is labeled a pseudogene. The CDR3 sequence is 19 residues long. The CDR3 sequence: CASSSKAGTGDNISYEQYF. Here the CDR3 DNA reads TGTGCCAGCAGCTCGAAAGCCGGGACAGGGGACAACATTAGCTACGAGCAGTACTTC.

This clonotype was seen a handful of times. The rearrangement uses TRBV29-1 and TRBJ1-4; D gene uncertain. The germline gives CDR1 SQVTM, CDR2 ANQGSEA. CDR3 length equals 11 residues. The ends were cut back, 3 bases at V and 2 bases at J, with 1 base in the middle. The CDR3 DNA reads TGCAGCGTTGATACTAATGAAAAACTGTTTTTT. Its protein product is CSVDTNEKLFF.

This clonotype was observed a few times. V is TRBV7-9 and J is TRBJ2-7, with 7 bases identical to TRBD1. Trimming took 5 bases from V and 2 from J; bases not matched to a gene: 9. Germline CDR1 SEHNR, CDR2 FQNEAQ (reference sequence). CDR3 length: 15 amino acids. CDR3 region: CASSPPDRATYEQYF. The CDR3 coding sequence is TGTGCCAGCAGCCCCCCCGACAGGGCGACCTACGAGCAGTACTTC.

The chain is built from TRBV2 and TRBJ1-1, with unresolved D. V was cut by 6 bases and J by 0 bases, with 8 bases left in between. The CDR3 loop spans 13 amino acids. Germline CDR1 SNHLY, CDR2 FYNNEI. CDR3 coding DNA: TGTGCCAGCAGGGAACAGATGAACACTGAAGCTTTCTTT. This sequence encodes CASREQMNTEAFF.

The gene calls are TRBV6-6 and TRBJ2-3, with TRBD2 as a possible D gene (6 bases). The CDR3 is made up of 12 amino acids. Germline CDR1 MNHNY, CDR2 SVGAGI (reference sequence). Trimming cost V 9 bases and J 2 bases, with 9 bases left between them. CDR3: CASSGVTDTQYF. The CDR3 bases are TGTGCCAGTTCGGGGGTCACAGATACGCAGTATTTT.

This clonotype was observed a few times. V usage is TRBV11-2 and J usage is TRBJ1-2, with 8 bases lining up with TRBD1. J was trimmed by 8 bases and V by 3 bases; bases with no gene match: 11. The CDR3 spans 15 residues. Germline assignment: CDR1 SGHAT and CDR2 FQNNGV. CDR3 nucleotide sequence: TGTGCCAGCAGCTTGACCGGGACAGGCCCTCGGGGCTACACCTTC. Amino acids: CASSLTGTGPRGYTF.

V usage is TRBV29-1 and J usage is TRBJ2-1, with 7 positions matching TRBD1. CDR1 SQVTM and CDR2 ANQGSEA come from the germline V gene. This CDR3 is built from 13 residues. V shed 7 bases and J 4 bases; nucleotides not matched to a gene: 7. The CDR3 DNA follows: TGCAGCGCCGGGGACAGTTATTACAATGAGCAGTTCTTC. It translates to CSAGDSYYNEQFF.

This clonotype showed up just a few times. The chain joins TRBV2 to TRBJ1-5; D is uncertain. The V gene lost 1 base and the J gene lost 2 bases, with 12 bases spanning the gap. CDR1 and CDR2 (germline): SNHLY, FYNNEI. The CDR3 sequence is 16 residues long. The CDR3: CASSEGLDPGNQPQHF. The CDR3, as DNA: TGTGCCAGCAGTGAAGGGTTGGACCCGGGCAATCAGCCCCAGCATTTT.

This clonotype has just a few counts. CDR3 loop: CSVLETAYNEQFF. The CDR3 DNA reads as TGCAGCGTCTTGGAGACAGCCTACAATGAGCAGTTCTTC. J is TRBJ2-1 and V is TRBV29-1; tentative D call: TRBD1 (5 bases). The germline V gene has CDR1 SQVTM and CDR2 ANQGSEA. The CDR3 loop spans 13 amino acids. V shed 6 bases and J shed 2 bases, with 11 bases lying between them.

In its sample, this clonotype was seen a few times. The rearrangement uses TRBV3-1 and TRBJ2-7; D remains ambiguous. CDR1 is LGHDT and CDR2 is YNNKEL in the germline V gene (reference sequence). The CDR3 length is 11 residues. V was clipped by 1 base and J by 7 bases, with 5 bases between them. In DNA form, the CDR3 reads TGTGCCAGCAGCCAAGCGGAAGAGCAGTACTTC. Residues: CASSQAEEQYF.

The chain recombines TRBV6-4 with TRBJ1-1, with D maybe TRBD1 (5 bases). Germline V gene sequence: CDR1 MRHNA, CDR2 SNTAGT. The CDR3 totals 14 residues. V was cut by 4 bases and J by 2 bases, with 11 bases left in between. The CDR3 reads CASSATVENTEAFF. The CDR3 DNA reads TGTGCCAGCAGTGCGACAGTGGAAAACACTGAAGCTTTCTTT.

The chain has TRBV7-8 and TRBJ2-1, with 10 bases lining up with TRBD1. Germline V gives CDR1 SGHVS, CDR2 FQNEAQ. V lost 5 bases, J lost 12 bases, and 7 bases stayed unmatched. This CDR3 contains 13 residues. Written as DNA, the CDR3 is TGTGCCAGCAGCAGACAGGGGGCCACCGGGCAGTTCTTC. As protein: CASSRQGATGQFF.

This clonotype was seen a few times. This chain links TRBV10-3 with TRBJ2-7; no firm D call. This CDR3 is 12 amino acids long. The V gene's germline CDR1 is ENHRY and CDR2 SYGVKD. V lost 10 bases to trimming and J lost 5 bases, with 15 bases between them. In nucleotides, the CDR3 is TGTGCCAAGGGCCCACGGAAGGACGAGCAGTACTTC. This codes for CAKGPRKDEQYF.

The chain carries TRBV7-9 and TRBJ1-4; D possibly corresponds to TRBD1 (5 bases). V gave up 5 bases and J gave up 6 bases, with 16 bases separating them. This CDR3 contains 15 residues. The germline V gene encodes CDR1 SEHNR and CDR2 FQNEAQ (reference sequence). This CDR3 is CASSTARGVDEKLFF. The CDR3 nucleotides are TGTGCCAGCAGCACGGCCAGAGGGGTGGATGAAAAACTGTTTTTT.

The chain has TRBV12-3 or TRBV12-4 and TRBJ2-7, with 9 bases identical to TRBD1. After removal of 3 bases from V and 5 bases from J, the junction contained 5 bases not matched to a gene. There are 14 residues in the CDR3. The CDR3 nucleotides are TGTGCCAGCAGTTTTGGGACAGGGCCAAACGAGCAGTACTTC. Protein sequence: CASSFGTGPNEQYF.

The chain joins TRBV29-1 to TRBJ2-7; TRBD1 might be the D (6 bases). Germline-derived CDR1 and CDR2 are SQVTM and ANQGSEA. This CDR3 spans 14 amino acids. V was clipped by 0 bases and J by 1 base, with 10 bases between them. CDR3 bases: TGCAGCGTTGAAGACGATGGACAGTCCTACGAGCAGTACTTC. Translating it yields CSVEDDGQSYEQYF.